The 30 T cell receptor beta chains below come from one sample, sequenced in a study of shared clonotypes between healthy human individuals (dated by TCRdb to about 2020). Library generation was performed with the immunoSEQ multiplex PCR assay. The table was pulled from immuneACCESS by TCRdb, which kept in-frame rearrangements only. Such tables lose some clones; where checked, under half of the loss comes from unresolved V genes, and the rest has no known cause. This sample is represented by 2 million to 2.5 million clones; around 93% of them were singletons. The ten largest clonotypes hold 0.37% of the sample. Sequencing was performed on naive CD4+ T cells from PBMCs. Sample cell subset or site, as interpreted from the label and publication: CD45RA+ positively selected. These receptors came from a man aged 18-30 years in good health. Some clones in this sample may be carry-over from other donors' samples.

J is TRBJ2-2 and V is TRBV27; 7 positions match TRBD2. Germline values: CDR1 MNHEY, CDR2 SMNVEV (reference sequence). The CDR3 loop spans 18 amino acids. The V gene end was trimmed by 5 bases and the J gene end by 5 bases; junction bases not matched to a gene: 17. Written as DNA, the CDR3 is TGTGCCAGCAGTGCGAGAGCTAGGGACTACCCCCCTACCGGGGAGCTGTTTTTT. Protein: CASSARARDYPPTGELFF.

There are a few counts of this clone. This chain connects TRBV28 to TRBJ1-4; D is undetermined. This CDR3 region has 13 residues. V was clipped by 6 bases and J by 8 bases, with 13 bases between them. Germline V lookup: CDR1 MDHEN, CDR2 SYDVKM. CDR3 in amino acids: CASRMDGIEKLFF. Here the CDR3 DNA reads TGTGCCAGCAGGATGGATGGCATCGAAAAACTGTTTTTT.

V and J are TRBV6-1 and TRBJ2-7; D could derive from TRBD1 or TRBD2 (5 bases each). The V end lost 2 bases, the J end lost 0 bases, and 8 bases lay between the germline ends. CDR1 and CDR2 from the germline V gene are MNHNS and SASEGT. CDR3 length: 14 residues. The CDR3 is CASSEIGASYEQYF. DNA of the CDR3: TGTGCCAGCAGTGAAATCGGGGCCTCCTACGAGCAGTACTTC.

The CDR3 reads CASSVGGTKGGGQYF. For the CDR3, the DNA is TGTGCCAGCAGCGTAGGCGGGACGAAAGGCGGTGGGCAGTACTTC. This chain connects TRBV9 to TRBJ2-7, with TRBD2 as a possible D gene (6 bases). V was pared by 0 bases and J by 9 bases, with 19 bases between. CDR3 length equals 15 residues. Germline-derived CDR1 and CDR2 are SGDLS and YYNGEE.

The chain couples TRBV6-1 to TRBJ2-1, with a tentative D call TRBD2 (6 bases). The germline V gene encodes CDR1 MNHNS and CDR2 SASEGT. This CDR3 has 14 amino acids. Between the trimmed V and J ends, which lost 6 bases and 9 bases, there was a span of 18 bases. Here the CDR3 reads CASSSFRLESEQFF. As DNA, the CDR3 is TGTGCCAGCAGCTCTTTTCGACTAGAAAGTGAGCAGTTCTTC.

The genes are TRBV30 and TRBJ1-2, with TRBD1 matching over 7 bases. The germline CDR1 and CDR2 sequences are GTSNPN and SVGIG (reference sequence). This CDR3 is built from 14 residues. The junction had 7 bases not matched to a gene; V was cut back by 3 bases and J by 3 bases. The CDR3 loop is CAWRRDREDYGYTF. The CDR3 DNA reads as TGTGCCTGGAGAAGAGACAGGGAGGACTATGGCTACACCTTC.

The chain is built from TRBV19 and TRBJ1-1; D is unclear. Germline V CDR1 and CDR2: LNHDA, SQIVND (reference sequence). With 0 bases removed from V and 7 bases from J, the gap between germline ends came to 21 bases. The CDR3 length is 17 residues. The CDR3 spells CASSIESGGQVIGEAFF. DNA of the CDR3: TGTGCCAGTAGTATAGAGTCGGGCGGGCAGGTTATCGGTGAAGCTTTCTTT.

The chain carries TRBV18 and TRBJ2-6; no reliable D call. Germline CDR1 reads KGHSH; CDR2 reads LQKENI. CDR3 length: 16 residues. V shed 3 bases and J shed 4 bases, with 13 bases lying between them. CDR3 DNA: TGTGCCAGCTCACCGGTAGGGTACTCCGGGGCCAACGTCCTGACTTTC. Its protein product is CASSPVGYSGANVLTF.

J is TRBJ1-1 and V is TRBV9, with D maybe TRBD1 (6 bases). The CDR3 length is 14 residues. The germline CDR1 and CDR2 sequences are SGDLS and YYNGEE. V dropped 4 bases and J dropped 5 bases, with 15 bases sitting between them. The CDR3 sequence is CASSPEPRGTEAFF. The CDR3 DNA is TGTGCCAGCAGCCCCGAGCCGAGGGGGACTGAAGCTTTCTTT.

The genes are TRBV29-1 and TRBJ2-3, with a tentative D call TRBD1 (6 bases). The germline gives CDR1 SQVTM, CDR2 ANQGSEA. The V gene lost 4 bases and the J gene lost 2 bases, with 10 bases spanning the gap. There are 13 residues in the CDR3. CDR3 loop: CSVGGPLTDTQYF. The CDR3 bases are TGCAGCGTTGGGGGGCCTCTCACAGATACGCAGTATTTT.

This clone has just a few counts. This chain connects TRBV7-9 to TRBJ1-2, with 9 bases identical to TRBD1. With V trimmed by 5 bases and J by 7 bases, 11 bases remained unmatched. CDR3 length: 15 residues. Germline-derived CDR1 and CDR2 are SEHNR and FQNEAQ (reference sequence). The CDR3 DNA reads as TGTGCCAGCAGCCTGGGGTGGGACAGGGAAAGTGGCTACACCTTC. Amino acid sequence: CASSLGWDRESGYTF.

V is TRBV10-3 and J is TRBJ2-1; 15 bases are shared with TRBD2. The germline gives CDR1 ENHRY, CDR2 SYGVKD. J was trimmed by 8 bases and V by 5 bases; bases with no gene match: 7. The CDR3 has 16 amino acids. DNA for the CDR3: TGTGCCATCAGTTCCCCCGGGACTAGCGGGAGGTATGAGCAGTTCTTC. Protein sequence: CAISSPGTSGRYEQFF.

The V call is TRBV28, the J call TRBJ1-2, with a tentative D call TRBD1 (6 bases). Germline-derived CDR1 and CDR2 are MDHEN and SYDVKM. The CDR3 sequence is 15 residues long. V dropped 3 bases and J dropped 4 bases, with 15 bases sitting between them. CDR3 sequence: CASSLSRGVGYGYTF. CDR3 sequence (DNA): TGTGCCAGCAGTTTGAGTAGGGGGGTTGGCTATGGCTACACCTTC.

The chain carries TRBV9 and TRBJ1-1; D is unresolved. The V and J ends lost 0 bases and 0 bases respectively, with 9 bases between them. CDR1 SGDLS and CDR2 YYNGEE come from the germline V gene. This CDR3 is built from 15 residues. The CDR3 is CASSVGAGVNTEAFF. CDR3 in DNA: TGTGCCAGCAGCGTAGGGGCAGGAGTGAACACTGAAGCTTTCTTT.

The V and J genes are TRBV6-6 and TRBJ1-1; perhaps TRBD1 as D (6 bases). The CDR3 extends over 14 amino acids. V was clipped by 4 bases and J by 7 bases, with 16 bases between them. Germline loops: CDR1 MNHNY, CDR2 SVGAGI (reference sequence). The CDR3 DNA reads TGTGCCAGCAGTTTCCCAGGGGCCCCGTATGAAGCTTTCTTT. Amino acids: CASSFPGAPYEAFF.

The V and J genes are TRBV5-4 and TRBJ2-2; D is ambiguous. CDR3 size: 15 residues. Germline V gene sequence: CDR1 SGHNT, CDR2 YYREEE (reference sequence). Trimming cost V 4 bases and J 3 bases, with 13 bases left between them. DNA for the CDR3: TGTGCCAGCAGCACCTCCCCAGGTTACACCGGGGAGCTGTTTTTT. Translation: CASSTSPGYTGELFF.

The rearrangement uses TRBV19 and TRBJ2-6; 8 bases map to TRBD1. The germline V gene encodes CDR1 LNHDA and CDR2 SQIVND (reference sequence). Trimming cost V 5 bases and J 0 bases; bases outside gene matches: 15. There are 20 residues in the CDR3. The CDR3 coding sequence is TGTGCCAGTAGTCCCCGACGTCTAGGGACAGGCAACTCTGGGGCCAACGTCCTGACTTTC. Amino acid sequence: CASSPRRLGTGNSGANVLTF.

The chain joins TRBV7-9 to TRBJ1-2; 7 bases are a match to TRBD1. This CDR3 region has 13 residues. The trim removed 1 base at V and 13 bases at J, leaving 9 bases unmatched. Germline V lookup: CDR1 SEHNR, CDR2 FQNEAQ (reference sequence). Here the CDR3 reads CASSLVGTDMVTF. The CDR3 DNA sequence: TGTGCCAGCAGCTTAGTGGGGACAGATATGGTCACCTTC.

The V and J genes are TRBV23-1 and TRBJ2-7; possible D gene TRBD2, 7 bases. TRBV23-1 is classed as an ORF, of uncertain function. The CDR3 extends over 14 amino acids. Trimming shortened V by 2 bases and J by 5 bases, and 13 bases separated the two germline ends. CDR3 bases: TGCGCCAGCAGTCAACTCACAGGGAGGGACGAGCAGTACTTC. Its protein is CASSQLTGRDEQYF.

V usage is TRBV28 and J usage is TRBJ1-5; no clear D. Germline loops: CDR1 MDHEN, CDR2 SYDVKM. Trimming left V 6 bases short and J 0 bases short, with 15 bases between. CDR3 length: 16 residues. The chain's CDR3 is CASRGQRDYSNQPQHF. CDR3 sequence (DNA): TGTGCCAGCAGAGGGCAGCGAGACTATAGCAATCAGCCCCAGCATTTT.

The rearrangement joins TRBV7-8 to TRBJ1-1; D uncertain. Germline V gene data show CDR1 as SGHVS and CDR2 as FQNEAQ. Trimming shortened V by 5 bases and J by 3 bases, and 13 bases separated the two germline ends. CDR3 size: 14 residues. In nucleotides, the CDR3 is TGTGCCAGCAGCGCCGCGACATGGGACACTGAAGCTTTCTTT. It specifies CASSAATWDTEAFF.

The CDR3 coding sequence is TGCAGCGGTAGACGGATGGGGGGGGAGCAGTACTTC. It translates to CSGRRMGGEQYF. The chain recombines TRBV29-1 with TRBJ2-7; 7 bases match TRBD2. This CDR3 is built from 12 residues. In germline, CDR1 is SQVTM, CDR2 ANQGSEA. The ends lost 7 bases at V and 7 bases at J; junction bases unmatched: 10.

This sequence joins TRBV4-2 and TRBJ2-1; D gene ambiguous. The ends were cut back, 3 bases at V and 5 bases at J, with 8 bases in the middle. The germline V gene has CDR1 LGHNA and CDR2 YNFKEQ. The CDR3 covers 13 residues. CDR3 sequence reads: CASSQTRNNEQFF. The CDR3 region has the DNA TGTGCCAGCAGCCAGACGAGAAACAATGAGCAGTTCTTC.

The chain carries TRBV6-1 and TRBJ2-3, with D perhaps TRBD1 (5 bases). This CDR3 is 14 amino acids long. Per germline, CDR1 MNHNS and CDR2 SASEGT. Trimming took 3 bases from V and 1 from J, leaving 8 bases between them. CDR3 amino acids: CASSDRVRTDTQYF. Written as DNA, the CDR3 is TGTGCCAGCAGTGACAGGGTTCGCACAGATACGCAGTATTTT.

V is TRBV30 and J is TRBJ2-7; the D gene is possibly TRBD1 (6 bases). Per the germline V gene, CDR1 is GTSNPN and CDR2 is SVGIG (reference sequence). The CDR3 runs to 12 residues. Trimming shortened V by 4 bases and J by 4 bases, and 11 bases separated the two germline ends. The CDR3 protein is CAWKGDRYEQYF. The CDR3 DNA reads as TGTGCCTGGAAGGGGGATCGATACGAGCAGTACTTC.

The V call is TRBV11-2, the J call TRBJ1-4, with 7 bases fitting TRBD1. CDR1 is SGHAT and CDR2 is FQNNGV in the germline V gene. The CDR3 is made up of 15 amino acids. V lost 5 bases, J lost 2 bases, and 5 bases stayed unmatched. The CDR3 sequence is CASSPRGHTNEKLFF. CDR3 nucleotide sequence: TGTGCCAGCAGCCCAAGGGGGCATACTAATGAAAAACTGTTTTTT.

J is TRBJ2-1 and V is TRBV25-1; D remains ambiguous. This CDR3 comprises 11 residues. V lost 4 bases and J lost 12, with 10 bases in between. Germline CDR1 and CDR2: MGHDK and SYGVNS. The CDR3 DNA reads TGTGCCAGCAGTGGTAAGGTGGGGCAGTTCTTC. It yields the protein CASSGKVGQFF.

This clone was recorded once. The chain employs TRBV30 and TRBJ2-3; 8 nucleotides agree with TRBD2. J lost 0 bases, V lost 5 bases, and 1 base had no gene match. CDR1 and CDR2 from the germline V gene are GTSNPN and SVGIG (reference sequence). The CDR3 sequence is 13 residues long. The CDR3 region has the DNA TGTGCCTGGGCTAGCGGGAGCACAGATACGCAGTATTTT. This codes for CAWASGSTDTQYF.

In DNA form, the CDR3 reads TGTGCCAGCAGCCCCCGGACAGGCCGCCGGAAAACTAATGAAAAACTGTTTTTT. Translating it yields CASSPRTGRRKTNEKLFF. The gene calls are TRBV7-2 and TRBJ1-4; 7 bases align to TRBD1. This CDR3 is built from 18 residues. Trimming at V came to 5 bases and at J to 1 base, leaving 13 bases not matched to a gene. Germline V CDR1 and CDR2: SGHTA, FQGNSA. The full variable domain, rest sourced from reference TRBV7-2 and TRBJ1-4, is GAGVSQSPSNKVTEKGKDVELRCDPISGHTALYWYRQSLGQGLEFLIYFQGNSAPDKSGLPSDRFSAERTGGSVSTLTIQRTQQEDSAVYLCASSPRTGRRKTNEKLFFGSGTQLSVL.

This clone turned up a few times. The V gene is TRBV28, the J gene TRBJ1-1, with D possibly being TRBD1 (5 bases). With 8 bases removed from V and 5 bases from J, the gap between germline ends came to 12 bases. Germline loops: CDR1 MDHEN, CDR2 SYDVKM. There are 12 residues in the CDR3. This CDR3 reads CASSWGVTEAFF. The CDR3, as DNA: TGTGCCAGCTCCTGGGGCGTTACTGAAGCTTTCTTT.